The following is a TCR beta chain sequence with its context. Its antigen is as yet unknown. This entry belongs to a study of T cell responses to AZD1222 COVID-19 vaccine. Findings and limits, study-wide: In all cases, repertoires were sampled only after the peak T cell response. When two AZD1222 doses had been given, Spike-specific TCR breadth and depth rose. Only 5 or 6 people who got AZD1222 tested seropositive at baseline.

The CDR3 contains 14 residues. V shed 0 bases and J shed 4 bases, with 10 bases lying between them. CDR1 is SGDLS and CDR2 is YYNGEE in the germline V gene. Sequenced by immunoSEQ multiplex PCR; TCRdb stores in-frame clones only, minus some. Among over 100,000 clones listed, roughly nine tenths were seen once. The receptor's source is an adult in good health. The sequencing used peripheral blood, collected on day 0 of AZD1222 vaccination. The V and J genes are TRBV9 and TRBJ1-1, with D possibly matching TRBD1 (5 bases). Here the CDR3 DNA reads TGTGCCAGCAGCGTAGCAGGGAGGGGCACTGAAGCTTTCTTT. Translated: CASSVAGRGTEAFF.